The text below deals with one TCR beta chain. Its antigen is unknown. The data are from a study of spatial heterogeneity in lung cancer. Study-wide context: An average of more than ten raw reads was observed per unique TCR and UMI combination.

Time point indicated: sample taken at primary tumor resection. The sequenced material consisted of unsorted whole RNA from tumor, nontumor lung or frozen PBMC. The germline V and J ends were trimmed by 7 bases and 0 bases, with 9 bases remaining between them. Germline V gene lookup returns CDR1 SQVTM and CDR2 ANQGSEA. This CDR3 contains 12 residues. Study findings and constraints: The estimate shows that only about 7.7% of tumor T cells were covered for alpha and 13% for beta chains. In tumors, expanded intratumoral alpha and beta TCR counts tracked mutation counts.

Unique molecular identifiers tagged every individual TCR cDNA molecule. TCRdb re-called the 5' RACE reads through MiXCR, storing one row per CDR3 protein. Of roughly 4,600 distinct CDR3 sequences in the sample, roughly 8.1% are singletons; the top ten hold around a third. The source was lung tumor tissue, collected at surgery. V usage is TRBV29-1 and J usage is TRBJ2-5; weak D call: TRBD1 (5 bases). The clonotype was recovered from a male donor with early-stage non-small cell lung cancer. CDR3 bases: TGCAGCGGGCTGGGGCACCAAGAGACCCAGTACTTC. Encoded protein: CSGLGHQETQYF.